This T cell receptor (beta chain) was documented in a study of CD8+ T cells in alopecia areata. Indicated treatment: oral pan-JAK inhibitor, 5-10 mg twice daily. Patients with alopecia areata provided lesional scalp punch biopsies as well as peripheral blood. Notes on this clone: Its specificity is not known.

V was cut by 4 bases and J by 4 bases, with 14 bases left in between. This CDR3 region has 14 residues. From germline, CDR1 is GTSNPN and CDR2 SVGIG (reference sequence). Notes on the study in general: Under tofacitinib, numerous expanded lesional clonotypes remained detectable in scalp and blood. Scalp repertoires also include resident alphabeta T cells from normal skin.

As the sequencing template, cDNA was produced by extracting RNA and reverse transcribing it. The method was immunoSEQ multiplex PCR; TCRdb's version includes in-frame clones alone and lacks a portion of them. The table shows more than 200,000 clones, with approximately 40% occurring only once. The receptor was isolated from a human donor with alopecia areata. The V gene is TRBV30, the J gene TRBJ2-1; D might be TRBD1 (5 bases). The sample was CD4+ T cells sorted from blood, taken at approximately week 37, from a patient treated with tofacitinib. CDR3 residues: CAWTLPNRYNEQFF. CDR3 nucleotides: TGTGCCTGGACCCTACCTAACAGGTACAATGAGCAGTTCTTC.